This section outlines one T cell receptor beta chain sequence together with its context. Its cognate antigen has yet to be identified. Base qualities are missing; no much larger clone stands one base away. The CDR1 and CDR2 encoded by the germline V gene (reference sequence) are LNHDA and SQIVND. The junction carries 13 bases between V and J, which are trimmed by 7 bases and 5 bases respectively. The CDR3 runs 13 amino acids, cysteine and phenylalanine included. The DNA shown is the 39-base CDR3, in frame from base 1. The CDR3 regions of human TCRbeta chains were analyzed by immunosequencing. The original methods were these. TCRs in the repertoires were matched against a reference library of SARS-CoV-2-specific TCRs that had been generated with the MIRA antigen-specificity platform. Breadth was defined as the fraction of unique TCRs that were SARS-CoV-2-associated, and depth was defined as the fraction of total T cells that were SARS-CoV-2-associated. Using the MIRA data, each spike-specific TCR was mapped to the spike region that the TCR reacts to and placed in a CD4 or CD8 class. Log10-transformed breadth and depth values were compared by one-way ANOVA with Sidak's multiple comparisons tests. This immuneACCESS table, as held by TCRdb, lists in-frame sequences with V and J called but not all clones. Of the missing ones, under half trace to an unresolved V gene in checked studies; the others have no known cause. The V and J calls and clone size were taken over from that table, and D and trimming were inferred from the DNA. This sample lists 100,000 to 150,000 clones; more than 65% were detected once. The top ten clonotypes cover about 27% of the sample.

This specimen belongs to a study of T cell responses to AZD1222 COVID-19 vaccine (dated by TCRdb to about 2021). As for the study more broadly: TCR sequencing was performed for about 250 trial participants, of whom about 200 were given two doses of AZD1222 and 26 were given two doses of MenACWY control vaccine. Enrollment into the trials was organized by age into subgroups of 18-55, 56-69 and 70-plus years, and those subgroups contained approximately 160, 26 and 62 TCR-sequenced participants, respectively.

The sample's time point label, in plain terms: about 28 days (+/-7) after the second vaccine dose. AZD1222 recipients whose second dose came at about 4 weeks and those whose second dose came at about 12 weeks were combined into one group, since spike-specific TCR depth and breadth did not differ between the two schedules. The vaccinee samples were drawn from two UK trials, COV001 and COV002, one of which was a single-blind randomized controlled phase 2/3 trial testing AZD1222 (ChAdOx1 nCoV-19) in healthy adults. Trial participant PBMC samples were collected at day 0 and day 28 after the second dose for TCRbeta chain sequencing. The investigation overall reported the following: In the small 56-69-year group, the increase in depth fell short of significance, most likely because of low power. Participants were mostly white British, with more females than males. The authors suggested clonal diversity may have been underestimated. Vaccine-associated CD4 TCRs spanned the whole spike protein, with dominant responses in regions 160-218 and 743-854. Conclusions about previously exposed vaccinees are limited, since just a handful of AZD1222 recipients were seropositive for SARS-CoV-2 at baseline. Nearly half of unique spike-specific TCRs reportedly recognized epitopes outside regions mutated in the B.1.351 and B.1.1.7 variants. After two AZD1222 doses, spike-specific TCR breadth and depth were significantly higher than at day 0 and than in MenACWY recipients. Because no day 14 peak-response samples were available, the repertoires could be characterized only after the peak T cell response.

Here the chain combines TRBV19 and TRBJ2-3, with a tentative D gene TRBD1 over 6 matching bases. This TCR was sampled from an adult who received the AZD1222 COVID-19 vaccine. The starting material was peripheral blood, obtained 28 days after the second AZD1222 dose. The CDR3 reads CASIGQIGDTQYF. The DNA sequence is given as TGTGCCAGTATTGGACAGATCGGAGATACGCAGTATTTT.